The source of this T cell receptor (beta chain) is a study of T cell responses to AZD1222 COVID-19 vaccine. Whole-study results and caveats: Regions left unmutated in variants are reportedly the target of nearly half of spike-specific TCRs. Most donors were white British and more were female, and clonal diversity was possibly underestimated. Repertoire sampling occurred only after the peak T cell response.

On this clone: Its antigen is not known.

Using immunoSEQ multiplex PCR, the repertoire was profiled, and TCRdb retains in-frame clones only, with some absent. In the table there are 100,000 to 150,000 clones, more than 75% of which are singletons. The receptor was derived from an adult in good health. The source material was peripheral blood, sampled on day 0 of AZD1222 vaccination.

CDR3 protein: CASSPGQASYEQYF. CDR3 bases: TGCGCCAGCAGCCCGGGACAGGCATCCTACGAGCAGTACTTC. The V and J genes are TRBV4-1 and TRBJ2-7; 8 nucleotides match TRBD1. J was trimmed by 1 base and V by 4 bases; bases with no gene match: 3. Germline assignment: CDR1 MGHRA and CDR2 YSYEKL. This CDR3 has 14 amino acids.